The clone carrying this T cell receptor beta chain is classed as medium-sized (0.01 to 0.1%). Using around 14 ng of total RNA, TCR libraries were made with the QIAseq Immune Repertoire TCR panel. TCRdb re-analysed the reads in MiXCR, keeping a single row per CDR3 protein. The table lists hundreds of distinct CDR3 sequences, more than 5% of them singletons, with about two fifths in the top ten. Live CD3+CD8+TCRalphabeta+ cells were sorted into four subsets by PD-1 and/or TIGIT. The sample is drawn from a study of circulating CD8 cells and anti-PD-1 response in melanoma. The overall study: Six of 13 patients had prior targeted therapy or immunotherapy; seven did not.

Germline V gene sequence: CDR1 MDHEN, CDR2 SYDVKM. The CDR3 loop spans 13 amino acids. With 6 bases removed from V and 1 base from J, the gap between germline ends came to 6 bases. The material sequenced was CD8+ T cells from PBMCs, taken at baseline or after one month of anti-PD-1 therapy (not recorded which). The chain couples TRBV28 to TRBJ2-2, with D perhaps matching TRBD2 (5 bases). The source is a human donor with melanoma. CDR3 nucleotide sequence: TGTGCCAGCAGAGGAGGGAACACCGGGGAGCTGTTTTTT. Its protein product is CASRGGNTGELFF.